This TCR beta chain was captured by sequencing in a study of blood T cell repertoires in COVID-19. Study context: Samples came from the United States, Italy and Spain, spanning acute and convalescent COVID-19. The analysed material was cDNA or gDNA that came from T cells, B-cell-depleted T cells, or PBMCs.

The germline V gene encodes CDR1 SGHTA and CDR2 FQGNSA. This CDR3 is 16 amino acids long. Trimming cost V 5 bases and J 6 bases; bases outside gene matches: 12. In the original workflow: Reference gene primer amplification in the assay estimated nucleated cell counts. The method was immunoSEQ multiplex PCR; TCRdb's version includes in-frame clones alone and lacks a portion of them. Clonal size and the V and J genes are those of that table, whereas D and trimming came from the DNA. The data hold 200,000 or so clones, with just under 90% observed a single time. The sample was peripheral blood. This receptor was identified in a man aged 30 to 45 with COVID-19, enrolled during active disease. The chain employs TRBV7-2 and TRBJ1-2, with 10 positions matching TRBD1. The CDR3 sequence is CASSHRQGALGNGYTF. The CDR3 DNA reads TGTGCCAGCAGCCACCGACAGGGGGCGTTAGGGAATGGCTACACCTTC.